Listed here are 8 T cell receptor beta chains from one sample, sequenced in a study of shared T cell receptors in the human thymus. This table comes from immunoSEQ multiplex PCR, and its TCRdb copy is limited to in-frame clones, with some not included. The profile shows about 540,000 clones, approximately 80% of them singletons. The sample also formed part of further work on human thymus T cells.

Source material: thymocytes. Every receptor here comes from a boy under three years old with a congenital heart defect.

The chain employs TRBV5-8 and TRBJ1-1; D gene unclear. The CDR3 contains 13 residues. Trimming left V 7 bases short and J 0 bases short, with 10 bases between. Looked up from germline, CDR1 is SGHTS and CDR2 is YDEGEE. The CDR3 nucleotides are TGTGCCAGCGGGCACTCCATGAACACTGAAGCTTTCTTT. As protein: CASGHSMNTEAFF.

The chain is built from TRBV7-6 and TRBJ2-5, with TRBD1 matching 9 bases. V was pared by 2 bases and J by 4 bases, with 8 bases of the junction left unmatched. This CDR3 has 16 residues. The germline gives CDR1 SGHVS, CDR2 FNYEAQ. For the CDR3, the DNA is TGTGCCAGCAGCTTATCCGACAGGGGGGAGGGAGAGACCCAGTACTTC. Amino acids: CASSLSDRGEGETQYF. Based on the CDR3 plus reference TRBV7-6 and TRBJ2-5, the full variable domain is GAGVSQSPRYKVTKRGQDVALRCDPISGHVSLYWYRQALGQGPEFLTYFNYEAQQDKSGLPNDRFSAERPEGSISTLTIQRTEQRDSAMYRCASSLSDRGEGETQYFGPGTRLLVL.

The V gene is TRBV9, the J gene TRBJ1-2, with D uncertain. This CDR3 is 15 amino acids long. Germline-derived CDR1 and CDR2 are SGDLS and YYNGEE. V was shortened by 0 bases and J by 1 base, with 10 bases between the two germline ends. The chain's CDR3 is CASSVAGMDNYGYTF. CDR3 coding DNA: TGTGCCAGCAGCGTAGCCGGGATGGATAACTATGGCTACACCTTC.

The V call is TRBV6-5, the J call TRBJ1-5; no firm D call. V lost 0 bases, J lost 5 bases, and 11 bases lay in between. Germline assignment: CDR1 MNHEY and CDR2 SVGAGI. This CDR3 contains 15 residues. CDR3 protein: CASSYSKPADQPQHF. The CDR3 nucleotides are TGTGCCAGCAGTTACTCCAAGCCAGCGGATCAGCCCCAGCATTTT.

Regarding this clone: One end of the junction varies from germline; a read error may be responsible. Here the CDR3 DNA reads TGTGCCAGCAGTGCGGACAGGGGGCTAGGGGGCTACCCCTTC. The encoded protein is CASSADRGLGGYPF. The V call is TRBV6-1, the J call TRBJ1-2; 11 nucleotides align to TRBD1. The CDR3 extends over 14 amino acids. CDR1 is MNHNS and CDR2 is SASEGT in the germline V gene.

This clone was detected once. The V and J genes are TRBV4-2 and TRBJ2-7, with D perhaps matching TRBD2 (6 bases). V was clipped by 1 base and J by 3 bases, with 16 bases between them. CDR3 length: 16 amino acids. Germline V gene data show CDR1 as LGHNA and CDR2 as YNFKEQ. The chain's CDR3 is CASSQGAGLASYEQYF. The CDR3 nucleotides are TGTGCCAGCAGCCAAGGGGCCGGGCTAGCGAGCTACGAGCAGTACTTC.

This chain uses TRBV30 with TRBJ2-4; TRBD2 is a possible D gene (6 bases). V was pared by 3 bases and J by 0 bases, with 18 bases between. CDR3 length: 17 amino acids. Germline V lookup: CDR1 GTSNPN, CDR2 SVGIG (reference sequence). The CDR3 coding sequence is TGTGCCTGGAGGGCGGGATACAGGAGGTTAGCCAAAAACATTCAGTACTTC. Translated: CAWRAGYRRLAKNIQYF.

This sequence joins TRBV27 and TRBJ2-3, with D possibly matching TRBD2 (7 bases). The CDR3 runs 22 residues. The V gene lost 2 bases and the J gene lost 0 bases, with 30 bases spanning the gap. Looked up from germline, CDR1 is MNHEY and CDR2 is SMNVEV (reference sequence). The CDR3 nucleotides are TGTGCCAGCAGTTTAAGCGGGACGGTGGGGGCCCACGATGTCACTAGCACAGATACGCAGTATTTT. This sequence encodes CASSLSGTVGAHDVTSTDTQYF.